This T cell receptor beta chain was found in a study of PD-1 blockade in classical Hodgkin lymphoma. Overall study findings and caveats: Similar baseline diversity was found in complete responders and newly diagnosed patients.

Time point given: cycle 4 day 1 (C4D1), after 6 weeks of nivolumab. Every patient experienced relapse after autologous stem cell transplantation, and brentuximab vedotin exposure varied. Some clones are missing from TCRdb's copy, which holds only in-frame ones; the method was immunoSEQ multiplex PCR. This sample yields 15,000 to 25,000 clones, of which approximately 73% are seen a single time; 20% belongs to the top ten. Deletions cut 6 bases from V and 7 bases from J, with 22 bases between. The CDR3 is 17 residues long. Looked up from germline, CDR1 is LNHDA and CDR2 is SQIVND (reference sequence). With respect to this clone: What it binds is unknown.

V and J are TRBV19 and TRBJ1-6; D possibly corresponds to TRBD1 (6 bases). The clonotype comes from a human donor with classical Hodgkin lymphoma. The sequences come from peripheral blood mononuclear cells (PBMCs), collected before the fourth cycle of nivolumab. The CDR3 DNA sequence: TGTGCCAGTAGCTTCCTGAGTGGGGGGCTGGGGAATTCACCCCTCCACTTT. Translating gives CASSFLSGGLGNSPLHF. The full variable domain, completed using reference TRBV19 and TRBJ1-6, is DGGITQSPKYLFRKEGQNVTLSCEQNLNHDAMYWYRQDPGQGLRLIYYSQIVNDFQKGDIAEGYSVSREKKESFPLTVTSAQKNPTAFYLCASSFLSGGLGNSPLHFGNGTRLTVT.